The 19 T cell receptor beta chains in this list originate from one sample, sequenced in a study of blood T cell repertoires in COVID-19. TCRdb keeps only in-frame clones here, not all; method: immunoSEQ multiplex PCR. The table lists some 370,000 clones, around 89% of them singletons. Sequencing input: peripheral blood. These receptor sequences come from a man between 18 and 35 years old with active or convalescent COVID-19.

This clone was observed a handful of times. This chain's CDR3 is CASSWGQVDTGELFF. CDR3 nucleotide sequence: TGTGCCAGTAGTTGGGGACAGGTGGACACCGGGGAGCTGTTTTTT. The rearrangement joins TRBV19 to TRBJ2-2; 8 bases agree with TRBD1. Per the germline V gene, CDR1 is LNHDA and CDR2 is SQIVND (reference sequence). The CDR3 loop spans 15 amino acids. J gave up 3 bases and V 5 bases, and 5 bases lay outside the gene matches.

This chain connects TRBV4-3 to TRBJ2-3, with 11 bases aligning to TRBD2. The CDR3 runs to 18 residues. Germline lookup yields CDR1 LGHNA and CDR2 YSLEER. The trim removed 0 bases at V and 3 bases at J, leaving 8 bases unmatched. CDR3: CASSQDKASGGFTDTQYF. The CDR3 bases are TGCGCCAGCAGCCAAGATAAGGCTAGCGGGGGGTTTACAGATACGCAGTATTTT.

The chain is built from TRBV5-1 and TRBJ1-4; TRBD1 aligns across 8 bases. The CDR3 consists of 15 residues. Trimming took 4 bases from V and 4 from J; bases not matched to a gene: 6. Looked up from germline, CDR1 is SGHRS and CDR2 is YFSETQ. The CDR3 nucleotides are TGCGCCAGCAGCGCACCGGGACAGGATAATGAAAAACTGTTTTTT. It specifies CASSAPGQDNEKLFF.

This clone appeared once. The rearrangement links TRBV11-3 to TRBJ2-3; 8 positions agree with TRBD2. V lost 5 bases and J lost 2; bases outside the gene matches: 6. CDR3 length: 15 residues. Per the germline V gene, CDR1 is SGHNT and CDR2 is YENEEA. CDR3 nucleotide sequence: TGTGCCAGCAGCACCGGGACTAGGGCCACAGATACGCAGTATTTT. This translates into CASSTGTRATDTQYF.

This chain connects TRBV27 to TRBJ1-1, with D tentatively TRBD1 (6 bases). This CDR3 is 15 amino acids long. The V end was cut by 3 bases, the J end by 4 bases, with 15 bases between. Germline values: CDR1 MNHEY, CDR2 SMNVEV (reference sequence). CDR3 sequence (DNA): TGTGCCAGCAGTTTGGCGCCGGACAGAGCCACTGAAGCTTTCTTT. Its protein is CASSLAPDRATEAFF.

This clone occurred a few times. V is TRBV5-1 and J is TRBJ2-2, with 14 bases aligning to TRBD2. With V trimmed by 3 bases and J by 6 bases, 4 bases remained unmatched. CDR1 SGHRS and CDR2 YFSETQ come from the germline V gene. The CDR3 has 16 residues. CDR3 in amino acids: CASSYGTSGGPGELFF. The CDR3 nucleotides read TGCGCCAGCAGCTATGGGACTAGCGGGGGCCCCGGGGAGCTGTTTTTT.

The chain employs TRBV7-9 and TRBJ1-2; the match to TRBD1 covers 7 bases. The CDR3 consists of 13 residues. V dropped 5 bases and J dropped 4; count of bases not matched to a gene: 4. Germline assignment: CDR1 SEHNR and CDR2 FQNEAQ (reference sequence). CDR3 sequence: CASSRDRVYGYTF. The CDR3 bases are TGTGCCAGCAGCCGTGACAGGGTCTATGGCTACACCTTC.

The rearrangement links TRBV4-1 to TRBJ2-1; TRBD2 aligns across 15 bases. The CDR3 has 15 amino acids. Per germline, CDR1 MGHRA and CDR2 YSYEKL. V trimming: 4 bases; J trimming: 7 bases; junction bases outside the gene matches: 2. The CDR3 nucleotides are TGCGCCAGCAGCCGGGGGACTAGCGGGAGGAATGAGCAGTTCTTC. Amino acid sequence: CASSRGTSGRNEQFF.

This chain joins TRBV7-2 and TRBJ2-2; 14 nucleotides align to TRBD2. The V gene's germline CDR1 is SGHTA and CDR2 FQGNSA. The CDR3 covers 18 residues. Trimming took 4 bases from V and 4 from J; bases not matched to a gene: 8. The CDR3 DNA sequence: TGTGCCAGCAGCTCGCCGGGACTAGCGGGAGAGAGCACCGGGGAGCTGTTTTTT. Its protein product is CASSSPGLAGESTGELFF.

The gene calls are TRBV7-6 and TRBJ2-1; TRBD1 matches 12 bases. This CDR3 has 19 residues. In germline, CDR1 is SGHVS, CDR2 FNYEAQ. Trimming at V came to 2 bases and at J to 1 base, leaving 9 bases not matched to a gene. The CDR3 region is CASSLRGQGAIASYNEQFF. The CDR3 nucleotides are TGTGCCAGCAGCTTACGGGGACAGGGGGCTATTGCGTCCTACAATGAGCAGTTCTTC.

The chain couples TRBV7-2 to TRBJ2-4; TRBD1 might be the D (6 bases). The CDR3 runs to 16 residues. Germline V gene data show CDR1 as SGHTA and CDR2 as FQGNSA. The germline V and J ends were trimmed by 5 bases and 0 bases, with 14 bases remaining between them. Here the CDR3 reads CASSPRDKIAKNIQYF. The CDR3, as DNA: TGTGCCAGCAGCCCTAGGGACAAGATAGCCAAAAACATTCAGTACTTC.

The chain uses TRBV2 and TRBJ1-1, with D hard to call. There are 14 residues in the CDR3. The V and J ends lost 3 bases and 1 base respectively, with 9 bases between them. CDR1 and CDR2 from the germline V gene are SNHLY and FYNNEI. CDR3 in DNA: TGTGCCAGCAGTGAGGCCCTCAAGAACACTGAAGCTTTCTTT. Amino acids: CASSEALKNTEAFF.

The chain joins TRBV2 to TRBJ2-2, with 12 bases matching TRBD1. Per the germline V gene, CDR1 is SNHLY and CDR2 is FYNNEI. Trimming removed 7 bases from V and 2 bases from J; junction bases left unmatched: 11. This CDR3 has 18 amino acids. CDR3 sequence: CASKRTGTGGKNTGELFF. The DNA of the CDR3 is TGTGCCAGCAAGCGAACCGGGACAGGGGGCAAAAACACCGGGGAGCTGTTTTTT.

The CDR3, as DNA: TGTGCCAGCAAACCTTCCGGGACAGGGGGCGCGGACGAGCAGTACTTC. Amino acid sequence: CASKPSGTGGADEQYF. This sequence joins TRBV6-6 and TRBJ2-7, with 12 bases that match TRBD1. Germline V CDR1 and CDR2: MNHNY, SVGAGI (reference sequence). CDR3 length equals 16 residues. With V trimmed by 7 bases and J by 5 bases, 12 bases remained unmatched.

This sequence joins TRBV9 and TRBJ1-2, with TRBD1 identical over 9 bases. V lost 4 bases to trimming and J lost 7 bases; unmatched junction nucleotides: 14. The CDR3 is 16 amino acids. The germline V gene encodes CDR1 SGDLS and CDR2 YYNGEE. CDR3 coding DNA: TGTGCCAGCAGCCCCCGTCCCGGGACAGGGATGAGTGGCTACACCTTC. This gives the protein CASSPRPGTGMSGYTF. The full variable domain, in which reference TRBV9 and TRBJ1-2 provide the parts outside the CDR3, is DSGVTQTPKHLITATGQRVTLRCSPRSGDLSVYWYQQSLDQGLQFLIQYYNGEERAKGNILERFSAQQFPDLHSELNLSSLELGDSALYFCASSPRPGTGMSGYTFGSGTRLTVV.

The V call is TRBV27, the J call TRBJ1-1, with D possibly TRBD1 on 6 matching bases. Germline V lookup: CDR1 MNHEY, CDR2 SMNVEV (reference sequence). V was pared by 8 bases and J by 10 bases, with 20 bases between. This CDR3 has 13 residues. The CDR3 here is CASQTTHREGAFF. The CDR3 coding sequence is TGTGCCAGCCAGACTACTCACAGGGAAGGAGCTTTCTTT.

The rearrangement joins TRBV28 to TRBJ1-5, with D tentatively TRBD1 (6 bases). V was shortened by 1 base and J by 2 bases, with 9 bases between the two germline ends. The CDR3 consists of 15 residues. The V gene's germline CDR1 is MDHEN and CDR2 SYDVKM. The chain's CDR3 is CASSLLQGGNQPQHF. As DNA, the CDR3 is TGTGCCAGCAGTTTATTACAGGGTGGCAATCAGCCCCAGCATTTT.

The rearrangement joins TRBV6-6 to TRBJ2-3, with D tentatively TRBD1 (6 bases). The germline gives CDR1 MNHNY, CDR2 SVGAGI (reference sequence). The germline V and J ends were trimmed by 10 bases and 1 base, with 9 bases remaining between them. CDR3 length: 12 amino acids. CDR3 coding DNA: TGTGCCACCGCAGGGGGCACAGATACGCAGTATTTT. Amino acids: CATAGGTDTQYF.

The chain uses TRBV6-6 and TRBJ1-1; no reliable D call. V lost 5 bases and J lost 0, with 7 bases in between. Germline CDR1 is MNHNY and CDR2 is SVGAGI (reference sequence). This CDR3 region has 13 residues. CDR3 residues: CASSKIMNTEAFF. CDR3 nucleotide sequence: TGTGCCAGCAGTAAAATTATGAACACTGAAGCTTTCTTT.